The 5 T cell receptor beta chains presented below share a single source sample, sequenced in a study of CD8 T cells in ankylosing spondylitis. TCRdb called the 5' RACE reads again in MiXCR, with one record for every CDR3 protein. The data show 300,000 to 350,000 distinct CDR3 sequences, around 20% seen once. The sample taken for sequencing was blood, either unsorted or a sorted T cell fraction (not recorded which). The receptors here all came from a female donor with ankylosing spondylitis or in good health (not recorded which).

CDR3 DNA: TGTGCCAGCAGTCCACGACGACGGCAAGAGACCCAGTACTTC. Protein sequence: CASSPRRRQETQYF. The J gene is TRBJ2-5, the V gene TRBV11-1; D gene ambiguous. The CDR3 is 14 amino acids. V lost 6 bases and J lost 2, with 13 bases in between. CDR1 and CDR2 (germline): SGHAT, FQDESV (reference sequence).

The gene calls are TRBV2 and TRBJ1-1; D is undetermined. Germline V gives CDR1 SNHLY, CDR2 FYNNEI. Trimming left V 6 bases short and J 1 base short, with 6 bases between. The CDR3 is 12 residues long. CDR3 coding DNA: TGTGCCAGCAGGAAAGAGAACACTGAAGCTTTCTTT. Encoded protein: CASRKENTEAFF.

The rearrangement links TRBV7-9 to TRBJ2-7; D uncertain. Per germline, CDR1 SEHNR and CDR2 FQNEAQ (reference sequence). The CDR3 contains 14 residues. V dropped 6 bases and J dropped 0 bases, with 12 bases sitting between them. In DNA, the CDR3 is TGTGCCAGCAGTTCTCCTAGAAACTCCTACGAGCAGTACTTC. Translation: CASSSPRNSYEQYF.

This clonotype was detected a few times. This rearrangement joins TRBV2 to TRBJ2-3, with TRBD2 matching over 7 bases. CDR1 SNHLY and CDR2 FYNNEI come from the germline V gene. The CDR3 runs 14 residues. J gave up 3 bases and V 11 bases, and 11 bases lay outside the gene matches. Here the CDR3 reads CALWAGETTDTQYF. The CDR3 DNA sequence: TGTGCCCTCTGGGCGGGAGAGACTACAGATACGCAGTATTTT.

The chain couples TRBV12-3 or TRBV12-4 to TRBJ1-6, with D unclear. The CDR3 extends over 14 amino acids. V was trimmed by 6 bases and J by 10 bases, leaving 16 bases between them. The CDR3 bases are TGTGCCAGCAGGGGTGGGGTTAGGGAATCACCCCTCCACTTT. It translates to CASRGGVRESPLHF.